This T cell receptor beta chain originates from a study of blood T cells in healthy people across ages. Worth noting for this clonotype: Its target is not known.

Per germline, CDR1 SEHNR and CDR2 FQNEAQ (reference sequence). This CDR3 is built from 15 residues. V lost 5 bases, J lost 3 bases, and 10 bases stayed unmatched. The study, taken as a whole, reports: Naive T cell percentage by flow cytometry tracked strongly with beta diversity.

With a J-beta primer mix and a sample-barcoded 5' primer, a second PCR ran roughly 6 to 11 cycles. All samples gave at least 2.5 million CDR3-containing paired-end reads. Using its own MiXCR run on the 5' RACE reads, TCRdb lists one record per CDR3 protein. The data show about a million distinct CDR3 sequences, with roughly 50% seen just once and around an eighth held by the top ten. Sequencing was carried out using blood. The chain carries TRBV7-9 and TRBJ2-7, with 7 bases that match TRBD1. The source is a man aged 30 to 45 in good health. DNA for the CDR3: TGTGCCAGCAGCCCCGCCTTACAGGGGAACTACGAGCAGTACTTC. Translating it yields CASSPALQGNYEQYF.